This TCR beta chain was sequenced during a study of Graves' ophthalmopathy and Graves' hyperthyroidism. General study points: A roughly 83% specificity and about 88% sensitivity were achieved by a 13-signature model that separated ophthalmopathy from stable hyperthyroidism.

This CDR3 has 14 residues. V was clipped by 8 bases and J by 5 bases, with 17 bases between them. Germline V gene data show CDR1 as KGHDR and CDR2 as SFDVKD. Investigators amplified TCR beta CDR3 regions from RNA transcripts. The first-round RT-PCR employed HTBI primers together with the Qiagen OneStep RT-PCR kit. A multiplex PCR was then performed as the second round. TCRdb passed the multiplex PCR reads through MiXCR, listing each CDR3 protein once. In the table there are approximately 1.2 million distinct CDR3 sequences, roughly 35% of which are singletons. This clonotype was seen more than once but under ten times. Its target is not known.

The receptor was isolated from an adult man with Graves' hyperthyroidism. This chain connects TRBV24-1 to TRBJ1-1, with D possibly being TRBD1 (5 bases). What was sequenced was peripheral blood or thyroid tissue (not recorded which). Here the CDR3 reads CATTGGGARTEAFF. CDR3 DNA sequence: TGTGCCACCACCGGGGGAGGGGCGAGGACTGAAGCTTTCTTT.